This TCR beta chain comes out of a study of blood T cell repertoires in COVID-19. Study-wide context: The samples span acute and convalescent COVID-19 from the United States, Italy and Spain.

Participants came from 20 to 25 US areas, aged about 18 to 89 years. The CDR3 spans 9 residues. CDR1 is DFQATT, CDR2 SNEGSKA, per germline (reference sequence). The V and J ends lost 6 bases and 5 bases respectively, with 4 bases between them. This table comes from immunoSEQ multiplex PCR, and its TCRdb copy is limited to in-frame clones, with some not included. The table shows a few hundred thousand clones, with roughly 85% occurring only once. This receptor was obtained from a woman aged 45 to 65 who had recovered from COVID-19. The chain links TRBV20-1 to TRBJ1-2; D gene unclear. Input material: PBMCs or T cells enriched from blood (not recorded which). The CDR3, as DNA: TGCAGTGCCCAATATGGCTACACCTTC. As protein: CSAQYGYTF.